One and the same sample provided the 18 T cell receptor beta chains below, sequenced in a study of identifying expanded T cells in peripheral blood (dated by TCRdb to 2018 to 2020). The receptor library was made with the immunoSEQ multiplex PCR assay. This immuneACCESS table, as held by TCRdb, lists in-frame sequences with V and J called but not all clones. Of the missing ones, under half trace to an unresolved V gene in checked studies; the others have no known cause. This sample has around 60,000 clones in its table, and about four fifths of those were observed once. Together, the top ten hold approximately 15% of the sample. The sample was blood. The receptors were gathered from a person between 18 and 69 years old in good health.

The chain has TRBV30 and TRBJ1-2, with D perhaps TRBD1 (6 bases). The germline gives CDR1 GTSNPN, CDR2 SVGIG (reference sequence). The CDR3 spans 16 residues. The V end lost 0 bases, the J end lost 6 bases, and 20 bases lay between the germline ends. The DNA for the CDR3 is TGTGCCTGGAGTGTCAGGCGCCAAGGGGGTGAAAATGGCTACACCTTC. It translates to CAWSVRRQGGENGYTF.

J is TRBJ1-1 and V is TRBV30; D is uncertain. Germline loops: CDR1 GTSNPN, CDR2 SVGIG (reference sequence). CDR3 size: 11 residues. Trimming took off 8 bases at V and 1 base at J, with 8 bases between the two ends. CDR3 protein: CAGEKNTEAFF. The DNA for the CDR3 is TGTGCCGGGGAGAAGAACACTGAAGCTTTCTTT.

The chain uses TRBV12-5 and TRBJ1-3; D remains ambiguous. The CDR3 covers 13 residues. Trimming took off 4 bases at V and 4 bases at J, with 8 bases between the two ends. Germline V CDR1 and CDR2: LGHNT, FRNRAP. Here the CDR3 DNA reads TGTGCTAGTGGTTCCCGACTCGGAAACACCATATATTTT. It codes for CASGSRLGNTIYF.

The rearrangement links TRBV5-1 to TRBJ1-3; D might be TRBD1 (6 bases). V lost 4 bases and J 0 bases, leaving 14 bases between the germline ends. Germline lookup yields CDR1 SGHRS and CDR2 YFSETQ. The CDR3 is made up of 16 amino acids. The CDR3 region has the DNA TGCGCCAGCAGCGCGGCGACAGGCGTCTCTGGAAACACCATATATTTT. Protein sequence: CASSAATGVSGNTIYF.

This clone was picked up one time. As DNA, the CDR3 is TGTGCCAGCAGCGACTCAACAGAGGGGTCGGAGACCCAGTACTTC. It specifies CASSDSTEGSETQYF. The J gene is TRBJ2-5, the V gene TRBV7-9; D may correspond to TRBD1 or TRBD2 (5 bases each). V lost 5 bases and J 5 bases, leaving 18 bases between the germline ends. The germline CDR1 and CDR2 sequences are SEHNR and FQNEAQ (reference sequence). This CDR3 is built from 15 residues.

J is TRBJ1-3 and V is TRBV7-2, with D maybe TRBD1 (5 bases). CDR3 length: 13 amino acids. Germline values: CDR1 SGHTA, CDR2 FQGNSA. The V end was cut by 5 bases, the J end by 8 bases, with 13 bases between. CDR3 nucleotide sequence: TGTGCCAGCAGCCCCGGGGCTGCGGACACCATATATTTT. Translating gives CASSPGAADTIYF.

CDR3 DNA sequence: TGCGCCAGCAGCCCGGGACACAGTATAAACAATGAGCAGTTCTTC. Amino acids: CASSPGHSINNEQFF. The rearrangement links TRBV5-1 to TRBJ2-1; TRBD1 might be the D (6 bases). Trimming took 4 bases from V and 5 from J, leaving 16 bases between them. The V gene's germline CDR1 is SGHRS and CDR2 YFSETQ. The CDR3 consists of 15 residues.

This rearrangement joins TRBV6-5 to TRBJ1-5, with 7 bases fitting TRBD1. Germline values: CDR1 MNHEY, CDR2 SVGAGI. The V and J ends lost 2 bases and 4 bases, in that order; junction bases with no gene match: 5. The length of the CDR3 is 15 residues. DNA of the CDR3: TGTGCCAGCAGTTACAACAACAGGGGAAATCAGCCCCAGCATTTT. Protein: CASSYNNRGNQPQHF.

The chain employs TRBV19 and TRBJ1-1, with a tentative D call TRBD1 (6 bases). The CDR3 is 14 residues long. CDR1 is LNHDA and CDR2 is SQIVND in the germline V gene (reference sequence). V lost 4 bases and J lost 4, with 13 bases in between. For the CDR3, the DNA is TGTGCCAGTAGTAATAACAGGGACGGCACTGAAGCTTTCTTT. This translates into CASSNNRDGTEAFF.

J is TRBJ2-2 and V is TRBV4-2; 12 nucleotides match TRBD2. V shed 2 bases, J shed 4 bases, and the junction held 2 bases outside the gene matches. The CDR3 runs 16 residues. Looked up from germline, CDR1 is LGHNA and CDR2 is YNFKEQ. For the CDR3, the DNA is TGTGCCAGCAGCCAACTAGCGGGAGGGGGCACCGGGGAGCTGTTTTTT. It is translated as CASSQLAGGGTGELFF.

This chain uses TRBV30 with TRBJ1-2; no clear D. This CDR3 has 12 residues. The V end lost 0 bases, the J end lost 2 bases, and 4 bases lay between the germline ends. The V gene's germline CDR1 is GTSNPN and CDR2 SVGIG (reference sequence). CDR3 DNA: TGTGCCTGGAGTGTACACAACTATGGCTACACCTTC. Its translation is CAWSVHNYGYTF.

This clone was seen only a few times. The chain links TRBV21-1 to TRBJ2-7. TRBV21-1 is a known pseudogene. The CDR3 sequence is 14 residues long. The CDR3 DNA reads TGTGCCAGCTCGATTACCAACCGCTCCTACGAGCAGTACGTC. Its protein product is CASSITNRSYEQYV.

This rearrangement joins TRBV5-4 to TRBJ2-1, with D possibly TRBD2 on 6 matching bases. V was pared by 3 bases and J by 9 bases, with 10 bases between. CDR3 length: 12 amino acids. Germline CDR1 and CDR2: SGHNT and YYREEE (reference sequence). CDR3 DNA: TGTGCCAGCAGCTCGGGAGCAGGTGAGCAGTTCTTC. Translated: CASSSGAGEQFF.

This chain joins TRBV29-1 and TRBJ2-4, with TRBD1 as a possible D gene (5 bases). CDR3 length: 16 residues. Germline lookup yields CDR1 SQVTM and CDR2 ANQGSEA. The ends were cut back, 1 base at V and 0 bases at J, with 13 bases in the middle. CDR3 sequence (DNA): TGCAGCGTTGAAGTTGCCAGGGCCTTAGCCAAAAACATTCAGTACTTC. It yields the protein CSVEVARALAKNIQYF.

This rearrangement joins TRBV9 to TRBJ2-5; 9 positions agree with TRBD1. V shed 4 bases, J shed 5 bases, and the junction held 9 bases outside the gene matches. Germline lookup yields CDR1 SGDLS and CDR2 YYNGEE. The CDR3 spans 15 residues. The CDR3 nucleotides read TGTGCCAGCAGCTCTGGACAGGGGAGCCGGGAGACCCAGTACTTC. Translated: CASSSGQGSRETQYF.

The J gene is TRBJ2-5, the V gene TRBV5-1, with unresolved D. The germline gives CDR1 SGHRS, CDR2 YFSETQ. The V end lost 0 bases, the J end lost 3 bases, and 18 bases lay between the germline ends. The CDR3 totals 17 residues. The DNA of the CDR3 is TGCGCCAGCAGCTTGGCTGGTAGACAACGCTCTAAAGAGACCCAGTACTTC. Protein: CASSLAGRQRSKETQYF.

Concerning this clone itself: At one boundary the junction diverges from the germline segment, which might be a read error. The V and J genes are TRBV15 and TRBJ2-1, with no clear D. CDR1 and CDR2 from the germline V gene are LNHNV and YYDKDF (reference sequence). The CDR3 covers 11 residues. Here the CDR3 reads CATSRQSYGLF. The CDR3 bases are TGTGCCACCAGCAGACAGTCCTACGGCCTCTTC.

This clone was detected only once. The CDR3 is CASGLARLAGGQYTQYF. DNA of the CDR3: TGTGCTAGTGGTTTGGCCCGACTAGCGGGGGGGCAATATACGCAGTATTTT. The chain uses TRBV12-5 and TRBJ2-3, with 14 bases that match TRBD2. Germline V CDR1 and CDR2: LGHNT, FRNRAP. The V segment lost 1 base and the J segment 7 bases; nucleotides outside the gene matches: 7. This CDR3 is 17 amino acids long.